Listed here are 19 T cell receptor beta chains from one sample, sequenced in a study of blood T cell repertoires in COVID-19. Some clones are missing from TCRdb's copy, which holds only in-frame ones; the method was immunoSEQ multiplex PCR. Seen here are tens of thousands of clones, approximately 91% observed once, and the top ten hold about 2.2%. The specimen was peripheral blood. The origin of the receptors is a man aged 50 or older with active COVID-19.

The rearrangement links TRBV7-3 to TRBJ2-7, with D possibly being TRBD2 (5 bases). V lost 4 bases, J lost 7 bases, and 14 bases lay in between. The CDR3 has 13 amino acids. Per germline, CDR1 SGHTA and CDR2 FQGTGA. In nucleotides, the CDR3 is TGTGCCAGCAGCTCGGGCTCACCGGGAGAGCAGTACTTC. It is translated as CASSSGSPGEQYF.

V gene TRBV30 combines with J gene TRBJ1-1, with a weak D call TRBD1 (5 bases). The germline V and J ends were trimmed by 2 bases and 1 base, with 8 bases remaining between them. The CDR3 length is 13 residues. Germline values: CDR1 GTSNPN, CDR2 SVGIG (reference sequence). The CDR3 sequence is CAWSPTGNTEAFF. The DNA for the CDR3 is TGTGCCTGGAGTCCAACAGGGAACACTGAAGCTTTCTTT. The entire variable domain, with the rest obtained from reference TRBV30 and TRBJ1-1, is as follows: SQTIHQWPATLVQPVGSPLSLECTVEGTSNPNLYWYRQAAGRGLQLLFYSVGIGQISSEVPQNLSASRPQDRQFILSSKKLLLSDSGFYLCAWSPTGNTEAFFGQGTRLTVV.

The CDR3 DNA sequence: TGTGCCAGCAGCCAATTTGCGGGCCCTTCGGGGACCGGGGAGCTGTTTTTT. Translation: CASSQFAGPSGTGELFF. The chain is built from TRBV3-1 (or the pseudogene TRBV3-2) and TRBJ2-2; maybe TRBD2 (5 bases). Germline CDR1 reads LGHDT; CDR2 reads YNNKEL (reference sequence). V shed 2 bases and J shed 5 bases, with 18 bases lying between them. This CDR3 spans 17 amino acids.

CDR3 DNA sequence: TGTGCCAGCAGTCAAACCAACAGTCTCTATGGCTACACCTTC. Protein: CASSQTNSLYGYTF. The rearrangement links TRBV6-5 to TRBJ1-2; no clear D. The CDR3 runs 14 residues. The germline CDR1 and CDR2 sequences are MNHEY and SVGAGI. The ends were cut back, 5 bases at V and 4 bases at J, with 14 bases in the middle.

In DNA, the CDR3 is TGTGCCAGCAGCACACGGACAGGGGGCGATGGCTACACCTTC. Encoded protein: CASSTRTGGDGYTF. V gene TRBV5-4 combines with J gene TRBJ1-2; TRBD1 agrees at 11 bases. CDR3 length equals 14 residues. V lost 4 bases, J lost 6 bases, and 5 bases stayed unmatched. Germline CDR1 and CDR2: SGHNT and YYREEE (reference sequence).

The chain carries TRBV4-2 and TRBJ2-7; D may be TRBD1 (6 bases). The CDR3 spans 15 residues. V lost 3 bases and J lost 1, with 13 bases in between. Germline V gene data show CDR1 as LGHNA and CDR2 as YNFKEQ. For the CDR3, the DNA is TGTGCCAGCAGCCAGAGCAGGACAGAATCCTACGAGCAGTACTTC. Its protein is CASSQSRTESYEQYF.

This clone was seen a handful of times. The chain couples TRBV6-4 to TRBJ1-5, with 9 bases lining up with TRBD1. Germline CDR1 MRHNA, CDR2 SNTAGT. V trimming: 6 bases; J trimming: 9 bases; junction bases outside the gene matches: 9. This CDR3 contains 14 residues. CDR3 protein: CASSEQGGQGPQHF. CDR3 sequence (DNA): TGTGCCAGCAGCGAACAGGGGGGACAGGGGCCCCAGCATTTT.

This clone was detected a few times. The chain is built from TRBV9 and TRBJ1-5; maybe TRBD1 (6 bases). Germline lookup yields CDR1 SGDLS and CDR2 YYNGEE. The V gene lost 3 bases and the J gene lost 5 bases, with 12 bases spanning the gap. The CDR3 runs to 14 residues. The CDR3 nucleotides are TGTGCCAGCAGCGAAAGGGGGGGCGATCAGCCCCAGCATTTT. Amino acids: CASSERGGDQPQHF.

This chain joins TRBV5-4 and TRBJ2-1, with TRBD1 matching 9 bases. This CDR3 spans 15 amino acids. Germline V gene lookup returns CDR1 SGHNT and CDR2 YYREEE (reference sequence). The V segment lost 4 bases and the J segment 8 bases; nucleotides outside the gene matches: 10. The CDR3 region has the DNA TGTGCCAGCAGCGGGACCCGGACAGGGGTCGATGAGCAGTTCTTC. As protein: CASSGTRTGVDEQFF.

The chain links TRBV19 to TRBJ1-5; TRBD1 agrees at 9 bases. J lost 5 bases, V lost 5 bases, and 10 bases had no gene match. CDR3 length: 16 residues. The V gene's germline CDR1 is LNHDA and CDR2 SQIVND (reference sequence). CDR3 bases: TGTGCCAGTAGTCCTACTTCCGGGACAGGGTATCAGCCCCAGCATTTT. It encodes CASSPTSGTGYQPQHF.

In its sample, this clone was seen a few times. The CDR3 DNA is TGCGCCAGCAGCTTGGGACAGGGTTTTGAGTCACCCCTCCACTTT. Its translation: CASSLGQGFESPLHF. This sequence joins TRBV5-1 and TRBJ1-6, with TRBD1 identical over 7 bases. CDR1 is SGHRS, CDR2 YFSETQ, per germline. The CDR3 spans 15 residues. The V segment lost 0 bases and the J segment 10 bases; nucleotides outside the gene matches: 7.

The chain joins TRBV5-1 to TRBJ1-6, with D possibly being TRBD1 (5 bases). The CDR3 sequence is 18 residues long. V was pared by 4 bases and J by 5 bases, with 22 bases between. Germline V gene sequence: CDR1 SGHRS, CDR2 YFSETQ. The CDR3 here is CASSVGPDMIPNNSPLHF. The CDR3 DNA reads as TGCGCCAGCAGCGTGGGCCCGGACATGATCCCCAATAATTCACCCCTCCACTTT.

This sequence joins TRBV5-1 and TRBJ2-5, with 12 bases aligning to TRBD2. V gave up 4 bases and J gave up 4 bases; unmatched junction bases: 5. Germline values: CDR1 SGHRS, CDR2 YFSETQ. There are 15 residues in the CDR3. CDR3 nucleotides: TGCGCCAGCAGCCTAGGACTAGCGGGGAGAGAGACCCAGTACTTC. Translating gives CASSLGLAGRETQYF.

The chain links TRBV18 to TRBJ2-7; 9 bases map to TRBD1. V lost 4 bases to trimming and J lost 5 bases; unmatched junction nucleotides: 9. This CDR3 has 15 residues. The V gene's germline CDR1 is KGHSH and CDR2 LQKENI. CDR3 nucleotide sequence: TGTGCCAGCTCACAACCGGGACAGGGTGGGAACGAGCAGTACTTC. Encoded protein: CASSQPGQGGNEQYF. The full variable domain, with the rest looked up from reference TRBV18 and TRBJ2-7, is NAGVMQNPRHLVRRRGQEARLRCSPMKGHSHVYWYRQLPEEGLKFMVYLQKENIIDESGMPKERFSAEFPKEGPSILRIQQVVRGDSAAYFCASSQPGQGGNEQYFGPGTRLTVT.

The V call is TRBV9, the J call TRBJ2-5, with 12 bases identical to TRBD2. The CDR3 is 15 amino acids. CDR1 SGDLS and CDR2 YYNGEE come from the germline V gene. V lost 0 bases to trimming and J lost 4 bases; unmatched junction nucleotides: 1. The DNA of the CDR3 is TGTGCCAGCAGCGTAGAACTAGCGGGAGGAGAGACCCAGTACTTC. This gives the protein CASSVELAGGETQYF.

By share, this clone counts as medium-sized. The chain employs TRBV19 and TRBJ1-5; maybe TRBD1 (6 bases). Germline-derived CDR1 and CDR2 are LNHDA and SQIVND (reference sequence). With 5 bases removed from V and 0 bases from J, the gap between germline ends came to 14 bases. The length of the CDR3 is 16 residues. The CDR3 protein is CASSPETGISNQPQHF. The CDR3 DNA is TGTGCCAGTAGTCCGGAAACAGGGATTAGCAATCAGCCCCAGCATTTT.

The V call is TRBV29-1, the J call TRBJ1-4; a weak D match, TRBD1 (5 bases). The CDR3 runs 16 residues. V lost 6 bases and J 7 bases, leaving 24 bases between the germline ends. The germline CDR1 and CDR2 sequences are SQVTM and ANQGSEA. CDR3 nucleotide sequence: TGCAGCGTAACCCGAAGCGGGGGACCTGGCGGTGAAAAACTGTTTTTT. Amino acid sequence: CSVTRSGGPGGEKLFF.

CDR3 residues: CASSLRRGMNTEAFF. In nucleotides, the CDR3 is TGTGCCAGCAGCTTAAGGAGGGGTATGAACACTGAAGCTTTCTTT. V and J are TRBV7-3 and TRBJ1-1; D may be TRBD1 (5 bases). The CDR3 spans 15 residues. Between the trimmed V and J ends, which lost 1 base and 0 bases, there was a span of 9 bases. CDR1 and CDR2 (germline): SGHTA, FQGTGA.

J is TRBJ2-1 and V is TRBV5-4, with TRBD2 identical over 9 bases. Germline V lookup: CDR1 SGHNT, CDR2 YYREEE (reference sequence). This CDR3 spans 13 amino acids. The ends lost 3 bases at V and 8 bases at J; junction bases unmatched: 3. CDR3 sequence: CASSSLAGDEQFF. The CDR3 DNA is TGTGCCAGCAGCTCTTTAGCGGGGGATGAGCAGTTCTTC.